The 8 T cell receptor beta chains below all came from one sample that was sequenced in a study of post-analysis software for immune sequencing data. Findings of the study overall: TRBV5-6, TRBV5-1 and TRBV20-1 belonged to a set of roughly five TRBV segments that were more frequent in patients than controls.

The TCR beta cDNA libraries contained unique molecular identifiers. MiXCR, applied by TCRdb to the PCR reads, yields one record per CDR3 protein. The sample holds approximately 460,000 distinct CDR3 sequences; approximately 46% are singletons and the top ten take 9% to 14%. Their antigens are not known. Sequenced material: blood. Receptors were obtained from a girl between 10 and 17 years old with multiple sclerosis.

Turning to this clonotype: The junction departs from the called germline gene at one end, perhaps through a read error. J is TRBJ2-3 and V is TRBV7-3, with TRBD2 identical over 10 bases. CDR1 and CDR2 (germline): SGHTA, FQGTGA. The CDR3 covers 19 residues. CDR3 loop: CASNLTGIASGSRADTQYF. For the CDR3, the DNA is TGTGCCAGCAACTTAACAGGGATCGCTAGCGGGAGTCGCGCAGATACGCAGTATTTT. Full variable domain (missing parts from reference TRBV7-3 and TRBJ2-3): GAGVSQTPSNKVTEKGKYVELRCDPISGHTALYWYRQSLGQGPEFLIYFQGTGAADDSGLPNDRFFAVRPEGSVSTLKIQRTERGDSAVYLCASNLTGIASGSRADTQYFGPGTRLTVL.

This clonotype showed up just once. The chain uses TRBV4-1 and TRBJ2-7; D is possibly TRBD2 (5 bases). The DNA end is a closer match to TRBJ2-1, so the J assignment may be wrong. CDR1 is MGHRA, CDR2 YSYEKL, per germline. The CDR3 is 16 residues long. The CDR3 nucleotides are TGCGCCAGCAGCCAAGCAGCCCGAACTAGTGACAATGAGCAGTTCTTC. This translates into CASSQAARTSDNEQFF.

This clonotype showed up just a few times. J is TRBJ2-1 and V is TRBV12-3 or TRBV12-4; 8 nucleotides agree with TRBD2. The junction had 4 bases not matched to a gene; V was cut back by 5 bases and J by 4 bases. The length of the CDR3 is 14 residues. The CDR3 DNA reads TGTGCCAGCAGTCCTGGACTAGCTTACAATGAGCAGTTCTTC. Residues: CASSPGLAYNEQFF.

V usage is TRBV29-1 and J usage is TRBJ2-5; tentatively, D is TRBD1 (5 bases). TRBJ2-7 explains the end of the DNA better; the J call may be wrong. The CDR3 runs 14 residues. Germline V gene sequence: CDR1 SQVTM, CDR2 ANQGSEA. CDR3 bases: TGCAGCGTTGCGGACACCGGATCAATTACCGAGCAGTACTTC. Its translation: CSVADTGSITEQYF.

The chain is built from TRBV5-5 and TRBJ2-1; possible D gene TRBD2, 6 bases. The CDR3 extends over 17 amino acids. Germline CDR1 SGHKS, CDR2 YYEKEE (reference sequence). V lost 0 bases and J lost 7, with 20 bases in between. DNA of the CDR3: TGTGCCAGCAGCTTGGAGGTTCGAGCTAGCGAGAGGAATGAGCAGTTCTTC. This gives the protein CASSLEVRASERNEQFF.

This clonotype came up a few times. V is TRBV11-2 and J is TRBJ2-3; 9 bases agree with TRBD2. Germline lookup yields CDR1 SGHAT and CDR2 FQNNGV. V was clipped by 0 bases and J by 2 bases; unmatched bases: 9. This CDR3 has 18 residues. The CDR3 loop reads CASSLEAALAGFTDTQYF. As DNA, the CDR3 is TGTGCCAGCAGCTTAGAAGCTGCCCTAGCGGGGTTCACAGATACGCAGTATTTT. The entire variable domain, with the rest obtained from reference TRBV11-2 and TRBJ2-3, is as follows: EAGVAQSPRYKIIEKRQSVAFWCNPISGHATLYWYQQILGQGPKLLIQFQNNGVVDDSQLPKDRFSAERLKGVDSTLKIQPAKLEDSAVYLCASSLEAALAGFTDTQYFGPGTRLTVL.

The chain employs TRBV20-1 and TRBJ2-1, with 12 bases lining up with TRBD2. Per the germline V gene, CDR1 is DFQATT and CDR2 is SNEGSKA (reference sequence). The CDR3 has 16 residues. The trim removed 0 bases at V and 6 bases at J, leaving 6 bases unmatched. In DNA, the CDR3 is TGCAGTGCTAGAGATCCGCTAGCGGGAGGGATCAATGAGCAGTTCTTC. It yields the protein CSARDPLAGGINEQFF.

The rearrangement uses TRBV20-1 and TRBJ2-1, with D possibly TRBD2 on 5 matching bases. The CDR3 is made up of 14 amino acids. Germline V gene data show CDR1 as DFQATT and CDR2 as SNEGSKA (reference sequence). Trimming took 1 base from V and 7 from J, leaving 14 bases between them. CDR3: CSARGVALGNEQFF. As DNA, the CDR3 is TGCAGTGCTAGAGGGGTAGCGCTTGGGAATGAGCAGTTCTTC.